The 32 T cell receptor beta chains reported below all come from one sample, sequenced in a study of cytomegalovirus exposure and HLA in healthy donors. The PCR used 60 Vbeta and 13 Jbeta primers. Sequencing used immunoSEQ multiplex PCR; TCRdb keeps in-frame clones, though not all of them. Among around 200,000 clones, roughly 80% were seen once, and the ten largest hold about 0.64%. Sequences were obtained from PBMCs. The receptors shown here come from a boy younger than 18 in good health and CMV-seronegative.

In its sample, this clone was seen a few times. The chain links TRBV7-2 to TRBJ1-1, with D uncertain. Trimming removed 0 bases at V and 3 bases at J, with 5 bases between. The CDR3 spans 13 residues. Per germline, CDR1 SGHTA and CDR2 FQGNSA. The CDR3 protein is CASSLAGYTEAFF. CDR3 in DNA: TGTGCCAGCAGCTTAGCCGGGTACACTGAAGCTTTCTTT.

This clone was recorded once. The rearrangement links TRBV7-2 to TRBJ2-5, with TRBD2 identical over 9 bases. Per the germline V gene, CDR1 is SGHTA and CDR2 is FQGNSA. Trimming at V came to 2 bases and at J to 11 bases, leaving 15 bases not matched to a gene. CDR3 size: 16 residues. DNA of the CDR3: TGTGCCAGCAGCTTACGTAGCGGGAGAGCTCAAGGAGAGCAGTACTTC. Encoded protein: CASSLRSGRAQGEQYF.

J is TRBJ1-1 and V is TRBV5-1, with D possibly TRBD1 on 6 matching bases. V lost 3 bases to trimming and J lost 8 bases, with 8 bases between them. In germline, CDR1 is SGHRS, CDR2 YFSETQ. The length of the CDR3 is 11 residues. CDR3 sequence: CASSSTGEAFF. CDR3 sequence (DNA): TGCGCCAGCAGCTCCACAGGGGAAGCTTTCTTT.

This clone appeared once. The rearrangement joins TRBV6-6 to TRBJ1-1; TRBD1 is a possible D gene (5 bases). This CDR3 contains 14 residues. Germline values: CDR1 MNHNY, CDR2 SVGAGI (reference sequence). The V end lost 4 bases, the J end lost 1 base, and 10 bases lay between the germline ends. The CDR3 loop reads CASSLSDRNTEAFF. Written as DNA, the CDR3 is TGTGCCAGCAGTTTATCCGACAGGAACACTGAAGCTTTCTTT.

The chain combines TRBV13 with TRBJ2-1, with D tentatively TRBD2 (6 bases). Trimming left V 5 bases short and J 3 bases short, with 14 bases between. Germline-derived CDR1 and CDR2 are PRHDT and FYEKMQ (reference sequence). The CDR3 is 15 amino acids. The CDR3 loop is CASSKRGNIYNEQFF. The DNA for the CDR3 is TGTGCCAGCAGCAAACGGGGGAATATCTACAATGAGCAGTTCTTC.

This clone came up a few times. This sequence joins TRBV6-5 and TRBJ1-4, with D tentatively TRBD1 (6 bases). Per germline, CDR1 MNHEY and CDR2 SVGAGI. V lost 8 bases and J lost 10, with 17 bases in between. This CDR3 comprises 13 residues. The CDR3, as DNA: TGTGCCAGCGAAGAAACAGGGTCAGGAAAACTGTTTTTT. Translation: CASEETGSGKLFF.

The gene calls are TRBV10-3 and TRBJ2-7, with D perhaps matching TRBD1 (6 bases). The CDR3 is 14 amino acids. Germline CDR1 ENHRY, CDR2 SYGVKD. V shed 9 bases and J shed 0 bases, with 15 bases lying between them. CDR3 DNA sequence: TGTGCCATGCAACCTAGACAGGACTCCTACGAGCAGTACTTC. This gives the protein CAMQPRQDSYEQYF.

A note on this clone: Its ends do not fully match the called genes, so a read error is possible. The chain combines TRBV19 with TRBJ2-7; D is undetermined. Per the germline V gene, CDR1 is LNHDA and CDR2 is SQIVND (reference sequence). The CDR3 runs to 11 residues. CDR3 nucleotides: TGTGCCACCCAATCGGGTTACGGGCAGTACTTC. This encodes CATQSGYGQYF.

The count of this clone is one. This chain uses TRBV11-3 with TRBJ1-3; maybe TRBD1 (5 bases). This CDR3 contains 16 residues. Trimming took 1 base from V and 2 from J, leaving 12 bases between them. Germline CDR1 SGHNT, CDR2 YENEEA. CDR3 sequence: CASSLVSSGAGNTIYF. DNA for the CDR3: TGTGCCAGCAGCTTAGTCTCTTCGGGGGCTGGAAACACCATATATTTT.

This CDR3 reads CASRRRGNSPLHF. The CDR3 DNA follows: TGTGCCAGCAGAAGAAGAGGGAATTCACCCCTCCACTTT. The chain has TRBV2 and TRBJ1-6; D unresolved. V was shortened by 6 bases and J by 7 bases, with 10 bases between the two germline ends. Looked up from germline, CDR1 is SNHLY and CDR2 is FYNNEI. The CDR3 spans 13 residues. The whole variable domain, remainder taken from reference TRBV2 and TRBJ1-6, is EPEVTQTPSHQVTQMGQEVILRCVPISNHLYFYWYRQILGQKVEFLVSFYNNEISEKSEIFDDQFSVERPDGSNFTLKIRSTKLEDSAMYFCASRRRGNSPLHFGNGTRLTVT.

CDR3 nucleotide sequence: TGTGCCAGCAGCCCCCTCACAGTTATCTATGGCTACACCTTC. Translated, it gives CASSPLTVIYGYTF. The V and J genes are TRBV5-6 and TRBJ1-2, with D hard to call. This CDR3 comprises 14 residues. Germline V gene lookup returns CDR1 SGHDT and CDR2 YYEEEE. V was clipped by 4 bases and J by 4 bases, with 14 bases between them. Together with reference TRBV5-6 and TRBJ1-2, the CDR3 gives the full variable domain: DAGVTQSPTHLIKTRGQQVTLRCSPKSGHDTVSWYQQALGQGPQFIFQYYEEEERQRGNFPDRFSGHQFPNYSSELNVNALLLGDSALYLCASSPLTVIYGYTFGSGTRLTVV.

V and J are TRBV11-3 and TRBJ1-1, with a tentative D call TRBD1 (5 bases). The CDR3 length is 13 residues. Germline V gene sequence: CDR1 SGHNT, CDR2 YENEEA. V lost 5 bases to trimming and J lost 4 bases, with 11 bases between them. CDR3 sequence: CASSPRRVTEAFF. CDR3 nucleotide sequence: TGTGCCAGCAGCCCCCGCAGGGTCACTGAAGCTTTCTTT.

The CDR3 region is CASSAGSTEAFF. In DNA, the CDR3 is TGTGCCAGCAGCGCGGGGTCTACTGAAGCTTTCTTT. V gene TRBV5-4 combines with J gene TRBJ1-1; unclear D gene. Looked up from germline, CDR1 is SGHNT and CDR2 is YYREEE (reference sequence). The length of the CDR3 is 12 residues. Trimming cost V 4 bases and J 5 bases, with 9 bases left between them. Looking up the rest from reference TRBV5-4 and TRBJ1-1 gives the full variable domain: ETGVTQSPTHLIKTRGQQVTLRCSSQSGHNTVSWYQQALGQGPQFIFQYYREEENGRGNFPPRFSGLQFPNYSSELNVNALELDDSALYLCASSAGSTEAFFGQGTRLTVV.

In its sample, this clone was seen a few times. The chain is built from TRBV5-4 and TRBJ2-2; the match to TRBD2 covers 11 bases. Germline V CDR1 and CDR2: SGHNT, YYREEE (reference sequence). J was trimmed by 6 bases and V by 4 bases; bases with no gene match: 2. CDR3 length: 14 residues. In DNA, the CDR3 is TGTGCCAGCAGCGGGGGACTAGCGGCCGGGGAGCTGTTTTTT. Translating gives CASSGGLAAGELFF.

The rearrangement joins TRBV4-2 to TRBJ1-5, with TRBD1 as a possible D gene (5 bases). Trimming pared 1 base from V and 0 bases from J, leaving 7 bases between. The CDR3 length is 15 residues. Germline CDR1 is LGHNA and CDR2 is YNFKEQ. The CDR3 DNA reads TGTGCCAGCAGCCAAGCGACAGATAGCAATCAGCCCCAGCATTTT. It translates to CASSQATDSNQPQHF.

V is TRBV12-5 and J is TRBJ1-1; D call uncertain. V lost 3 bases, J lost 2 bases, and 13 bases lay in between. The germline gives CDR1 LGHNT, CDR2 FRNRAP. The CDR3 is 15 residues long. CDR3 nucleotide sequence: TGTGCTAGTGGTTTCCAAGCTAATGAAAACACTGAAGCTTTCTTT. Translating gives CASGFQANENTEAFF.

V gene TRBV6-5 combines with J gene TRBJ2-1; TRBD2 matches at 10 bases. After removal of 4 bases from V and 14 bases from J, the junction contained 8 bases not matched to a gene. Germline CDR1 and CDR2: MNHEY and SVGAGI. CDR3 size: 13 residues. CDR3 bases: TGTGCCAGCAGTTCCCTAGCGGGAGCCAGCGAGTTCTTC. This sequence encodes CASSSLAGASEFF.

The chain uses TRBV6-5 and TRBJ1-1; 7 bases line up with TRBD1. The trim removed 6 bases at V and 2 bases at J, leaving 6 bases unmatched. Germline CDR1 and CDR2: MNHEY and SVGAGI. The CDR3 contains 14 residues. Here the CDR3 reads CASRLGQHNTEAFF. In nucleotides, the CDR3 is TGTGCCAGCAGACTGGGACAGCATAACACTGAAGCTTTCTTT.

The rearrangement links TRBV12-1 to TRBJ2-2; TRBD2 is the table's D call and was not checked against the DNA. TRBV12-1 is listed as a pseudogene. The CDR3 runs to 16 residues. The CDR3 DNA sequence: TGTGCCAGCAGCTCGGGACTAACAATGAACACCGGGGAGCTGTTTTTT. As protein: CASSSGLTMNTGELFF.

V and J are TRBV18 and TRBJ1-1, with no clear D. The CDR3 has 13 residues. Trimming took 4 bases from V and 0 from J, leaving 6 bases between them. Germline-derived CDR1 and CDR2 are KGHSH and LQKENI. CDR3 region: CASSQNMNTEAFF. CDR3 coding DNA: TGTGCCAGCTCACAGAACATGAACACTGAAGCTTTCTTT.

This clone was detected once. The chain uses TRBV29-1 and TRBJ1-1, with D uncertain. The CDR3 totals 13 residues. The V gene's germline CDR1 is SQVTM and CDR2 ANQGSEA. V shed 4 bases and J shed 0 bases, with 9 bases lying between them. The DNA for the CDR3 is TGCAGCGTTGGAGTACAGATGAACACTGAAGCTTTCTTT. Residues: CSVGVQMNTEAFF.

J is TRBJ2-3 and V is TRBV4-2; 12 bases match TRBD2. Trimming at V came to 2 bases and at J to 6 bases, leaving 9 bases not matched to a gene. Germline V gene data show CDR1 as LGHNA and CDR2 as YNFKEQ. There are 17 residues in the CDR3. Here the CDR3 reads CASSQRALAGGLDTQYF. In DNA, the CDR3 is TGTGCCAGCAGCCAAAGAGCCCTAGCGGGGGGGCTGGATACGCAGTATTTT.

The gene calls are TRBV29-1 and TRBJ1-1; D is unclear. From germline, CDR1 is SQVTM and CDR2 ANQGSEA. V shed 6 bases and J shed 7 bases, with 18 bases lying between them. This CDR3 is built from 13 residues. CDR3 sequence reads: CSVQSKWSSEAFF. In nucleotides, the CDR3 is TGCAGCGTCCAGTCCAAATGGTCAAGTGAAGCTTTCTTT. Full variable domain (remainder filled in from reference TRBV29-1 and TRBJ1-1): SAVISQKPSRDICQRGTSLTIQCQVDSQVTMMFWYRQQPGQSLTLIATANQGSEATYESGFVIDKFPISRPNLTFSTLTVSNMSPEDSSIYLCSVQSKWSSEAFFGQGTRLTVV.

V usage is TRBV6-5 and J usage is TRBJ2-1, with TRBD2 matching over 8 bases. The CDR3 is 15 amino acids. Unmatched junction bases numbered 6, after V lost 2 bases and J lost 6 bases. Germline V gives CDR1 MNHEY, CDR2 SVGAGI. The CDR3 coding sequence is TGTGCCAGCAGTTACCACCGGGAGGGCCCCAATGAGCAGTTCTTC. Translated, it gives CASSYHREGPNEQFF.

J is TRBJ1-1 and V is TRBV18; D unclear. Germline values: CDR1 KGHSH, CDR2 LQKENI. This CDR3 is built from 14 residues. Trimming took 4 bases from V and 0 from J, leaving 9 bases between them. The CDR3 coding sequence is TGTGCCAGCTCACTACGGGAGCTGAACACTGAAGCTTTCTTT. This codes for CASSLRELNTEAFF. Full variable domain (rest looked up from reference TRBV18 and TRBJ1-1): NAGVMQNPRHLVRRRGQEARLRCSPMKGHSHVYWYRQLPEEGLKFMVYLQKENIIDESGMPKERFSAEFPKEGPSILRIQQVVRGDSAAYFCASSLRELNTEAFFGQGTRLTVV.

This sequence joins TRBV7-2 and TRBJ1-3, with a possible D match to TRBD1 (6 bases). CDR3 length: 16 amino acids. V lost 1 base and J 2 bases, leaving 12 bases between the germline ends. Germline V gives CDR1 SGHTA, CDR2 FQGNSA. The CDR3 nucleotides read TGTGCCAGCAGCTTAGGGGGAGCAGGGGCTGGAAACACCATATATTTT. Protein product: CASSLGGAGAGNTIYF.

This clone was found a few times. J is TRBJ2-5 and V is TRBV4-1; weak D call: TRBD1 (5 bases). Germline CDR1 and CDR2: MGHRA and YSYEKL. This CDR3 contains 13 residues. V was shortened by 8 bases and J by 3 bases, with 13 bases between the two germline ends. The CDR3 DNA is TGCGCCAGCCTCGGGCAGGGCGAAGAGACCCAGTACTTC. Translation gives CASLGQGEETQYF.

V is TRBV7-9 and J is TRBJ1-1, with D hard to call. CDR3 length: 14 residues. The germline V gene has CDR1 SEHNR and CDR2 FQNEAQ (reference sequence). V was clipped by 6 bases and J by 3 bases, with 14 bases between them. The CDR3 protein is CASRRETDDTEAFF. As DNA, the CDR3 is TGTGCCAGCAGACGGGAAACGGACGACACTGAAGCTTTCTTT.

The chain joins TRBV30 to TRBJ1-6, with 10 bases that match TRBD1. J gave up 10 bases and V 0 bases, and 3 bases lay outside the gene matches. The CDR3 extends over 14 amino acids. Looked up from germline, CDR1 is GTSNPN and CDR2 is SVGIG (reference sequence). The CDR3 nucleotides are TGTGCCTGGAGTGTACTGACAGGGGGCTCACCCCTCCACTTT. This codes for CAWSVLTGGSPLHF.

This clone occurred once. The chain has TRBV6-5 and TRBJ2-1; D not resolved. The CDR3 has 12 residues. Germline V gene sequence: CDR1 MNHEY, CDR2 SVGAGI. Trimming left V 8 bases short and J 9 bases short, with 14 bases between. CDR3 DNA: TGTGCCAGCGGCCCCCATGCGGTTGAGCAGTTCTTC. It is translated as CASGPHAVEQFF.

This clone was picked up a small number of times. The rearrangement uses TRBV5-1 and TRBJ1-6; 9 nucleotides match TRBD1. The junction had 3 bases not matched to a gene; V was cut back by 1 base and J by 7 bases. Germline V gene lookup returns CDR1 SGHRS and CDR2 YFSETQ. This CDR3 spans 15 amino acids. The CDR3 DNA reads TGCGCCAGCAGCTTGACAGGGGGCGAAAATTCACCCCTCCACTTT. Its protein is CASSLTGGENSPLHF.

The rearrangement links TRBV2 to TRBJ2-5, with D possibly being TRBD2 (6 bases). The better agreement between TRBJ2-7 and the DNA end casts doubt on the J call. CDR1 and CDR2 (germline): SNHLY, FYNNEI. This CDR3 has 13 amino acids. The CDR3: CASFRETAYEQYF. The CDR3 region has the DNA TGTGCCAGCTTCCGGGAGACTGCCTACGAGCAGTACTTC.